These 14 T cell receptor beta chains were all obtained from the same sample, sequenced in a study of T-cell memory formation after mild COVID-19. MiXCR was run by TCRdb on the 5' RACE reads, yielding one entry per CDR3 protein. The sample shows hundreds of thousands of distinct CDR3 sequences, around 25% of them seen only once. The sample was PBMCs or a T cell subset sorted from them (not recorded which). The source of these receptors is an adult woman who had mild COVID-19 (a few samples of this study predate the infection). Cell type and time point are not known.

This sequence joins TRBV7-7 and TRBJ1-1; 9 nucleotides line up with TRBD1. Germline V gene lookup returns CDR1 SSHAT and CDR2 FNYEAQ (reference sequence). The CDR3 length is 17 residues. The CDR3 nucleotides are TGTGCTAGCCTCACAGTCTGGGACAGGGCCTACTCACTGAAAGCTTTCTTT. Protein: CASLTVWDRAYSLKAFF.

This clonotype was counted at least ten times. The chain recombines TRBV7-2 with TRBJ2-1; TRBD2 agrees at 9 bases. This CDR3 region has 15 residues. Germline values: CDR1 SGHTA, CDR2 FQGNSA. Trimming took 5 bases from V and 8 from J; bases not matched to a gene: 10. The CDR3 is CASSPLGGGAYEQFF. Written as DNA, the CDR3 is TGTGCCAGCAGCCCCCTGGGCGGGGGGGCCTATGAGCAGTTCTTC.

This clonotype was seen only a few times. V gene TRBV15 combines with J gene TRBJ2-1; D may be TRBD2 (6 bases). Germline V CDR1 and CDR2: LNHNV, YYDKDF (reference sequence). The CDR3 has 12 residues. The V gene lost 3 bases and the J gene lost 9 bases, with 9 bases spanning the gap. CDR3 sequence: CATSRLGGEQFF. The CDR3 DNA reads TGTGCCACCAGCAGGTTGGGGGGTGAGCAGTTCTTC.

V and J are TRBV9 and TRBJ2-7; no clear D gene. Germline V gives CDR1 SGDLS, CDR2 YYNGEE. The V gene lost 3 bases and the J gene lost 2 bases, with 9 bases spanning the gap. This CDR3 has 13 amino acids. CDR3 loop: CASSAGLTYEQYF. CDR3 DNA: TGTGCCAGCAGCGCTGGGCTGACCTACGAGCAGTACTTC.

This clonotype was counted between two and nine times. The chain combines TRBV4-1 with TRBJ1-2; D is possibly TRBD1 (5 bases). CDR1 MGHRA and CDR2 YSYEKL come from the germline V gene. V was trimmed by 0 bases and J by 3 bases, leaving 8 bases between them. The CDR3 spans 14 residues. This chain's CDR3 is CASSQDAGDYGYTF. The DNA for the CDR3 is TGCGCCAGCAGCCAAGATGCGGGGGACTATGGCTACACCTTC.

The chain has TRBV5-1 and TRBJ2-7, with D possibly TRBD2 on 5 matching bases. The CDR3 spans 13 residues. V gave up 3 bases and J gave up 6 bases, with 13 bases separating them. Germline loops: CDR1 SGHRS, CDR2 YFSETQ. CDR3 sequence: CASSSYPRVEQYF. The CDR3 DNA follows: TGCGCCAGCAGCTCATATCCGCGGGTCGAGCAGTACTTC.

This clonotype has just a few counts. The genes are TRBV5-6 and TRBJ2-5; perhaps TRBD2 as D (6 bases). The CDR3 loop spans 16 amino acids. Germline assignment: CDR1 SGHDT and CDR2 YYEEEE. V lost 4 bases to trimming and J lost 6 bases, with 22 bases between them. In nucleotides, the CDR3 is TGTGCCAGCAGCAAACCCGCCCGTGAAGGGAGGCAGACCCAGTACTTC. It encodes CASSKPAREGRQTQYF.

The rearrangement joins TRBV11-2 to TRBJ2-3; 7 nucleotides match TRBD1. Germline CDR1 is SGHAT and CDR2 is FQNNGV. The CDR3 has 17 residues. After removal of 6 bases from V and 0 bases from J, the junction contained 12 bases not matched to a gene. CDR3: CASSTGTVMPSTDTQYF. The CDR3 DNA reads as TGTGCCAGCAGTACCGGGACAGTTATGCCTAGCACAGATACGCAGTATTTT.

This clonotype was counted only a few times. CDR3 in amino acids: CASSLAGWGSSNQPQHF. Here the CDR3 DNA reads TGTGCCAGCAGCTTAGCAGGCTGGGGGTCTAGCAATCAGCCCCAGCATTTT. This chain joins TRBV7-8 and TRBJ1-5, with D perhaps TRBD1 (5 bases). The germline CDR1 and CDR2 sequences are SGHVS and FQNEAQ. V was cut by 0 bases and J by 0 bases, with 12 bases left in between. The CDR3 has 17 residues.

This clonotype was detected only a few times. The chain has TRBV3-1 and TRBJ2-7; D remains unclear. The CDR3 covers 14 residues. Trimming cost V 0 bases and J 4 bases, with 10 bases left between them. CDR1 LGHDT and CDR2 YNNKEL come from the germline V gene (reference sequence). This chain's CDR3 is CASSQDLGAYEQYF. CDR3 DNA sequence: TGTGCCAGCAGCCAAGATCTCGGAGCGTACGAGCAGTACTTC.

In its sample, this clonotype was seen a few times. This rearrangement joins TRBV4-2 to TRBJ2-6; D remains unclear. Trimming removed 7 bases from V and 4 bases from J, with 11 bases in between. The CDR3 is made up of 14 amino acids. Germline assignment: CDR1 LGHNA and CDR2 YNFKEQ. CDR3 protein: CASILLKGANVLTF. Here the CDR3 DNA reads TGTGCCAGCATCCTGCTAAAAGGGGCCAACGTCCTGACTTTC.

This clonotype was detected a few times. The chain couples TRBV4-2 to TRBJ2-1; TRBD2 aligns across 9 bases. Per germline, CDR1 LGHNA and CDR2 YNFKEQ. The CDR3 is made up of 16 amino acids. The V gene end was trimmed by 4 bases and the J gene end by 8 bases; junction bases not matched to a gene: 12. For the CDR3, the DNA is TGTGCCAGCAGCCTGCGGGGGGGCCAGCGACGCGATGAGCAGTTCTTC. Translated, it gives CASSLRGGQRRDEQFF.

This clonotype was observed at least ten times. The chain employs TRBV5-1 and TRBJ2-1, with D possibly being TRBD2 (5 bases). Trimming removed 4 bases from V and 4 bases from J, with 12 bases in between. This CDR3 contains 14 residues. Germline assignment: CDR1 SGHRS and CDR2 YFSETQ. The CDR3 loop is CASSRGSRYNEQFF. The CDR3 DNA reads TGCGCCAGCAGCCGGGGTTCGAGGTACAATGAGCAGTTCTTC. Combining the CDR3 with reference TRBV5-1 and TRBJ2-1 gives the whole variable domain KAGVTQTPRYLIKTRGQQVTLSCSPISGHRSVSWYQQTPGQGLQFLFEYFSETQRNKGNFPGRFSGRQFSNSRSEMNVSTLELGDSALYLCASSRGSRYNEQFFGPGTRLTVL.

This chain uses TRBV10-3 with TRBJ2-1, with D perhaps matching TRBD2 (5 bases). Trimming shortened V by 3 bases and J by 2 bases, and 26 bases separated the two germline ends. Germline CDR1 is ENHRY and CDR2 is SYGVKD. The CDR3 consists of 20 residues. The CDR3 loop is CAISDPGLATISYTYNEQFF. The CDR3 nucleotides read TGTGCCATCAGTGATCCCGGTTTAGCGACCATCTCCTACACCTACAATGAGCAGTTCTTC.